The clone carrying this TCR beta chain has a handful of counts. Unique molecular identifiers were used in preparing the TCRbeta library. A single record per CDR3 protein comes from TCRdb applying MiXCR to the PCR reads. The table shows under 350,000 distinct CDR3 sequences, with 9.9% occurring only once. There are 13 residues in the CDR3. Germline V gene data show CDR1 as MNHEY and CDR2 as SMNVEV (reference sequence). With 11 bases clipped from V and 3 bases from J, the junction kept 8 bases outside the gene matches. The data derive from a study of T-cell reconstitution after alpha-beta-depleted transplantation in children.

The chain couples TRBV27 to TRBJ1-2; 8 bases are a match to TRBD1. The TCR sequence derives from a human donor who donated a stem cell graft to a child with SCID. The source was PBMCs from the stem cell graft donor, collected from the stem cell graft. CDR3 nucleotide sequence: TGTGCCGCCAGGGGGCTTAGGGACTATGGCTACACCTTC. Protein product: CAARGLRDYGYTF.